This note documents a single T cell receptor beta chain sequence. Its specificity is not known. These data belong to a study of cytomegalovirus exposure and HLA in healthy donors. Overall study context: Previous work identified roughly 120 million unique TCR beta sequences from about 179 million T cells. General observations from the study: The study designated about 180 TCR beta chains cytomegalovirus-associated.

PCR was performed using 60 Vbeta and 13 Jbeta primers. Using immunoSEQ multiplex PCR, the repertoire was profiled, and TCRdb retains in-frame clones only, with some absent. The table lists 30,000 to 40,000 clones, 90% of them singletons. The sample consisted of PBMCs. The TCR comes from a woman aged 18-35 years in good health and CMV-seronegative.

The CDR3 region has the DNA TGTGCCAGCAGCTACACCGGGACTAACCCTTATCAAGAGACCCAGTACTTC. Its protein product is CASSYTGTNPYQETQYF. This sequence joins TRBV7-9 and TRBJ2-5; 7 bases line up with TRBD2. CDR3 length: 17 amino acids. CDR1 is SEHNR, CDR2 FQNEAQ, per germline (reference sequence). V was pared by 4 bases and J by 2 bases, with 13 bases of the junction left unmatched.